The T cell receptor (beta chain) under discussion was sequenced for a study of PD-1 blockade in mismatch repair-deficient tumors (dated by TCRdb to 2015 to 2018). For context, the study as a whole: Between late 2013 and September 2016, approximately 90 consecutive patients with about 11 mismatch repair-deficient cancer types, all previously treated and progressing, were enrolled in the trial. Deep sequencing of TCR CDR3 regions was used to track tumor-associated T cell clones in peripheral blood of patients responding to PD-1 blockade.

Mismatch repair deficiency in every enrolled patient was established by polymerase chain reaction or immunohistochemistry. A few patients who responded to pembrolizumab therapy underwent TCR sequencing. The phase II trial prospectively tested pembrolizumab PD-1 blockade in advanced mismatch repair-deficient cancers regardless of tissue of origin. Peripheral blood T cell samples were gathered serially, both before PD-1 blockade started and at multiple time points afterward. The timing of each blood sample was reported as weeks after the first dose of pembrolizumab. Worth noting for this clone: Its antigen remains unidentified. The record has no base qualities; no much larger clone is one base away.

V sheds 2 bases and J sheds 0 bases, leaving 12 bases between their ends. The germline V gene encodes CDR1 SGHRS and CDR2 YFSETQ. Including cysteine and phenylalanine, the CDR3 has 15 amino acids. The CDR3 DNA has 45 bases and is translated from base 1. The investigation overall reported the following: Clones residing in the tumor, which were often undetectable in blood before treatment, expanded quickly after pembrolizumab and then contracted, generally before radiologic responses.

Receptors were amplified or captured by the immunoSEQ multiplex PCR assay. TCRdb holds this immuneACCESS table with in-frame rearrangements only. Some clones are missing; in checked studies, unresolved V genes explain under half, and the rest has no known cause. The sample table holds approximately 80,000 clones, of which roughly 80% were seen once. The top ten constitute 5% to 6.5% of the sample. The chain was built from TRBV5-1 and TRBJ2-7; the D gene is possibly TRBD2, with 5 bases matching. This TCR was sampled from an adult with mismatch repair-deficient cancer. This specimen consisted of peripheral blood, obtained 44 weeks after starting pembrolizumab. The encoded CDR3 is CASSFGGLSSYEQYF. The nucleotide sequence is TGCGCCAGCAGCTTCGGTGGACTCAGCTCCTACGAGCAGTACTTC.